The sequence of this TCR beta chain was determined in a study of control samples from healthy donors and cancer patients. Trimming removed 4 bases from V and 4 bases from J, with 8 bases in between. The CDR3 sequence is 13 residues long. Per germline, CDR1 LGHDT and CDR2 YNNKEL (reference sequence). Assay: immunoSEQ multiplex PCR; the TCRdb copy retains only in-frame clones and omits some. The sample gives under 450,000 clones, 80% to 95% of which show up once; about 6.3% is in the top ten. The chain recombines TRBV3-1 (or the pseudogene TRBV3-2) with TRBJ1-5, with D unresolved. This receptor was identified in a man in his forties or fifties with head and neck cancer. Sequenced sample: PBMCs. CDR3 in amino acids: CASSLDGNQPQHF. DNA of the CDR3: TGTGCCAGCAGCCTAGACGGAAATCAGCCCCAGCATTTT.